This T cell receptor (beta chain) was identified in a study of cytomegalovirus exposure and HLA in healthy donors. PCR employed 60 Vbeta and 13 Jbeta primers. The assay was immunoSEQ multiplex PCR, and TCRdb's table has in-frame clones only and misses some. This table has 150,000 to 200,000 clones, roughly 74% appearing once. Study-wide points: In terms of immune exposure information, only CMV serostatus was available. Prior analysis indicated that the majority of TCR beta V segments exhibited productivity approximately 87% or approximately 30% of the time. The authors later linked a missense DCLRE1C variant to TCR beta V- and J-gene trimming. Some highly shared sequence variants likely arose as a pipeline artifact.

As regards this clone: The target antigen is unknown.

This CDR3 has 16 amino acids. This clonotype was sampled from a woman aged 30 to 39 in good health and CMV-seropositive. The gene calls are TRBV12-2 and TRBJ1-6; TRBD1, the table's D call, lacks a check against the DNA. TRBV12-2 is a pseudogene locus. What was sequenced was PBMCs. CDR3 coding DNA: TGTGCAAGTCGCTTAGGGCCCAGGGCCTATAATTCACCCCTCCACTTT. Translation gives CASRLGPRAYNSPLHF.